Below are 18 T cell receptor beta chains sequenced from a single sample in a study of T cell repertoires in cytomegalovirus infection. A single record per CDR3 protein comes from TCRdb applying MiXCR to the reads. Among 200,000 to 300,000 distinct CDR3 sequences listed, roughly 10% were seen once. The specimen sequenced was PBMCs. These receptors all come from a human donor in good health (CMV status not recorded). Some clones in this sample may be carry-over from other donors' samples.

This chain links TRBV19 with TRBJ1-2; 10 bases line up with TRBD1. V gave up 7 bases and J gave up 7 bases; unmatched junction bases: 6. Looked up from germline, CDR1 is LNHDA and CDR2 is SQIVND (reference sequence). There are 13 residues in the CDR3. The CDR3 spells CASTKTGGGGYTF. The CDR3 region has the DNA TGTGCCAGTACCAAGACAGGGGGCGGTGGCTACACCTTC.

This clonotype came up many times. CDR3 sequence reads: CASSQGQGEYGYTF. DNA of the CDR3: TGCGCCAGCAGCCAGGGACAGGGAGAATATGGCTACACCTTC. The chain has TRBV4-3 and TRBJ1-2; 9 nucleotides align to TRBD1. V lost 3 bases to trimming and J lost 5 bases; unmatched junction nucleotides: 4. The CDR3 covers 14 residues. Germline V gene sequence: CDR1 LGHNA, CDR2 YSLEER.

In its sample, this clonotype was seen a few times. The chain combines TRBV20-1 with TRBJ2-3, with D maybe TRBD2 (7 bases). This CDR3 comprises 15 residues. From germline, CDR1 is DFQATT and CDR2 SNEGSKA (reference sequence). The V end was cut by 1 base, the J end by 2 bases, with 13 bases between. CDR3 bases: TGCAGTGCTAGAGGGGGGGGCCTGAACACAGATACGCAGTATTTT. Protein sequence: CSARGGGLNTDTQYF.

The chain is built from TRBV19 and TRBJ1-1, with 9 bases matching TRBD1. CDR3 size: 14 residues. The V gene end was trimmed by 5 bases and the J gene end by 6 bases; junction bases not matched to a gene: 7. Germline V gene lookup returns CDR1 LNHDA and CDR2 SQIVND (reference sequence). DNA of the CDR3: TGTGCCAGTAGTGGGGGACAGGGCGTCTCTGAAGCTTTCTTT. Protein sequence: CASSGGQGVSEAFF.

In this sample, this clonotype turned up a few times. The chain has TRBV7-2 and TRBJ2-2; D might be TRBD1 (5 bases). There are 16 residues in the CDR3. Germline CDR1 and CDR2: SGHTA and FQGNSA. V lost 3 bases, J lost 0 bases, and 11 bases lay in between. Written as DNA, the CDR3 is TGTGCCAGCAGCTTTACAAAGGGGTCGAACACCGGGGAGCTGTTTTTT. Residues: CASSFTKGSNTGELFF.

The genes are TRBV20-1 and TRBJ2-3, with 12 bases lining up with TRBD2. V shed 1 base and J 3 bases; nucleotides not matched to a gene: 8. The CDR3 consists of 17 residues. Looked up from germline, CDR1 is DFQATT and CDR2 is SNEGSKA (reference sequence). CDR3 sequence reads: CSARARLAGDRTDTQYF. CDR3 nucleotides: TGCAGTGCTAGAGCCCGACTAGCGGGAGATCGTACAGATACGCAGTATTTT.

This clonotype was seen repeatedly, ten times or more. The chain's CDR3 is CASSPLRSPLHF. CDR3 nucleotides: TGTGCCAGCAGCCCGTTACGTTCACCCCTCCACTTT. The V call is TRBV7-8, the J call TRBJ1-6, with no clear D. Germline CDR1 and CDR2: SGHVS and FQNEAQ. CDR3 length: 12 amino acids. The germline V and J ends were trimmed by 5 bases and 9 bases, with 8 bases remaining between them. The full variable domain, completed using reference TRBV7-8 and TRBJ1-6, is GAGVSQSPRYKVAKRGQDVALRCDPISGHVSLFWYQQALGQGPEFLTYFQNEAQLDKSGLPSDRFFAERPEGSVSTLKIQRTQQEDSAVYLCASSPLRSPLHFGNGTRLTVT.

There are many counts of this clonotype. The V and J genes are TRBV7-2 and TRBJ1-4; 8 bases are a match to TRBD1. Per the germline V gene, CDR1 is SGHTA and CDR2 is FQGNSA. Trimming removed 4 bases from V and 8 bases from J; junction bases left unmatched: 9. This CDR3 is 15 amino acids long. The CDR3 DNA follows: TGTGCCAGCAGCTCCTGGACAGGGCGGGGCGAAAAACTGTTTTTT. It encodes CASSSWTGRGEKLFF.

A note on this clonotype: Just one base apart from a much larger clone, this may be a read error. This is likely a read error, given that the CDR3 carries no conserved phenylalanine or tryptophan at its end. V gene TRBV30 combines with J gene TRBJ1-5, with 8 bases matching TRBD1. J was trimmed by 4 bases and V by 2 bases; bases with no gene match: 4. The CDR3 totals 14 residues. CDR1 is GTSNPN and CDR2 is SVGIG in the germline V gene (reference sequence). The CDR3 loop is CAWSSTGANQPQHL. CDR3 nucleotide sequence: TGTGCCTGGAGTTCGACAGGGGCGAATCAGCCCCAGCATTTG.

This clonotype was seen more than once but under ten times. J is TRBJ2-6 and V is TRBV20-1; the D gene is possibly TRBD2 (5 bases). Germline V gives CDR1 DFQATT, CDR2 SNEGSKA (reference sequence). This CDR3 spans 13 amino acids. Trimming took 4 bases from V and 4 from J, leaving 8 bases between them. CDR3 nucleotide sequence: TGCAGTGCTACCAGAGGGGGGGCCAACGTCCTGACTTTC. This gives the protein CSATRGGANVLTF.

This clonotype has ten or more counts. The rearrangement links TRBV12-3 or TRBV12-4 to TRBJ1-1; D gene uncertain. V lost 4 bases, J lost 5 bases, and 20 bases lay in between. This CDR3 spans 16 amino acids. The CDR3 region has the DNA TGTGCCAGCAGTTCCCGATCTAGGGTTACGTGGACTGAAGCTTTCTTT. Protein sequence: CASSSRSRVTWTEAFF.

DNA of the CDR3: TGTGCCAGCACCCAAACGCGCCTAGACGGGGCCGAAAAACTGTTTTTT. Translating gives CASTQTRLDGAEKLFF. The rearrangement uses TRBV12-3 or TRBV12-4 and TRBJ1-4; the D gene is possibly TRBD1 (5 bases). Trimming took 7 bases from V and 8 from J, leaving 23 bases between them. This CDR3 spans 16 amino acids.

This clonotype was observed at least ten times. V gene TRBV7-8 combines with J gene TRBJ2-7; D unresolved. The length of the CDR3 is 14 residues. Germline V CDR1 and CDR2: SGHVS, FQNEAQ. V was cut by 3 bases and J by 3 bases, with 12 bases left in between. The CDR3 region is CASSFRSSVYEQYF. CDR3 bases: TGTGCCAGCAGCTTTCGGTCGAGTGTCTACGAGCAGTACTTC.

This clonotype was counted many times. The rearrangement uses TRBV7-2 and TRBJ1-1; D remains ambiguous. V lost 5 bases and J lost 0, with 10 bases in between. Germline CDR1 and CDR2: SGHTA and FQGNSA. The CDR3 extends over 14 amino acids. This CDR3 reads CASSAHTVNTEAFF. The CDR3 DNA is TGTGCCAGCAGCGCCCACACCGTGAACACTGAAGCTTTCTTT.

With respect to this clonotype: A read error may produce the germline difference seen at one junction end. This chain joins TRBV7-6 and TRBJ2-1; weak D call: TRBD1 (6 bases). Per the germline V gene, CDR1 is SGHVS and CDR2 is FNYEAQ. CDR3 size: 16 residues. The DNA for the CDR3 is TGTGCTAGCAGCCCCTATACACAGGGATCCTACAATGAGCAGTTCTTC. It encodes CASSPYTQGSYNEQFF.

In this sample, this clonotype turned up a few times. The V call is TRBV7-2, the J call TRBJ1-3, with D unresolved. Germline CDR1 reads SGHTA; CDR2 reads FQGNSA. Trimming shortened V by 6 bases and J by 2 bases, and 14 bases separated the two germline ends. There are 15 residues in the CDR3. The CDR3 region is CASRRVDLPGNTIYF. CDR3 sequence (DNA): TGTGCCAGCAGGCGGGTTGACCTCCCTGGAAACACCATATATTTT.

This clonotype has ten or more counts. CDR3: CASTLGRRINYGYTF. The DNA of the CDR3 is TGTGCCAGCACTCTGGGACGCCGGATTAACTATGGCTACACCTTC. The chain carries TRBV12-3 or TRBV12-4 and TRBJ1-2, with D tentatively TRBD1 (5 bases). Trimming stripped 7 bases from V and 1 base from J, with 16 bases between. The CDR3 runs to 15 residues.

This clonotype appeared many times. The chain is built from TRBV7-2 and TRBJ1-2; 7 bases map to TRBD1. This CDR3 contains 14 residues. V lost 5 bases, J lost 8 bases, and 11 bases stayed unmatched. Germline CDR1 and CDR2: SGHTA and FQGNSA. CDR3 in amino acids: CASSQGGRARGYTF. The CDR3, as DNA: TGTGCCAGCAGCCAGGGGGGCAGGGCGAGGGGCTACACCTTC.